This passage covers 8 T cell receptor beta chains from one sample sequenced in a study of blood T cell repertoires in COVID-19. Libraries were prepared by immunoSEQ multiplex PCR; TCRdb keeps only in-frame clonotypes and omits some of them. Of around 230,000 clones listed, over 65% are singletons. The sample taken for sequencing was peripheral blood. The receptors come from a woman aged 70-85 years with active or convalescent COVID-19.

The V gene is TRBV15, the J gene TRBJ2-5; the match to TRBD2 covers 13 bases. Germline trimming cut 5 bases from V and 3 bases from J; bases unmatched to any gene: 15. The CDR3 has 19 amino acids. Looked up from germline, CDR1 is LNHNV and CDR2 is YYDKDF (reference sequence). DNA of the CDR3: TGTGCCACCAGCTCATTACTGGGACTAGCGGGATCTGGGGAAGAGACCCAGTACTTC. Protein: CATSSLLGLAGSGEETQYF.

The rearrangement links TRBV24-1 to TRBJ1-2, with 9 bases lining up with TRBD1. Germline trimming cut 6 bases from V and 7 bases from J; bases unmatched to any gene: 5. The CDR3 is made up of 13 amino acids. Germline CDR1 reads KGHDR; CDR2 reads SFDVKD. CDR3 DNA sequence: TGTGCCACCAGTAAGGGACAGGGCCTTGGCTACACCTTC. Translation gives CATSKGQGLGYTF.

J is TRBJ2-2 and V is TRBV18; maybe TRBD2 (5 bases). CDR1 is KGHSH, CDR2 LQKENI, per germline. Trimming cost V 3 bases and J 1 base, with 9 bases left between them. The CDR3 consists of 15 residues. CDR3 in DNA: TGTGCCAGCTCACCGCGGGTGGGGAACACCGGGGAGCTGTTTTTT. This translates into CASSPRVGNTGELFF.

The gene calls are TRBV3-1 (or the pseudogene TRBV3-2) and TRBJ2-3; 16 bases fit TRBD2. The CDR3 covers 17 residues. The V gene end was trimmed by 3 bases and the J gene end by 2 bases; junction bases not matched to a gene: 2. Germline CDR1 reads LGHDT; CDR2 reads YNNKEL (reference sequence). The CDR3 region has the DNA TGTGCCAGCAGCCAGGGACTAGCGGGGGGGCCCACAGATACGCAGTATTTT. This translates into CASSQGLAGGPTDTQYF.

This chain links TRBV7-8 with TRBJ1-2, with TRBD1 matching 7 bases. CDR3 length: 15 amino acids. V was clipped by 5 bases and J by 4 bases; unmatched bases: 10. CDR1 SGHVS and CDR2 FQNEAQ come from the germline V gene. The CDR3 DNA sequence: TGTGCCAGCAGCGTTCAGGGGGGCGCGCTCTATGGCTACACCTTC. Its protein is CASSVQGGALYGYTF.

This chain links TRBV3-1 (or the pseudogene TRBV3-2) with TRBJ2-7; possibly TRBD1 for D (5 bases). The germline V and J ends were trimmed by 1 base and 3 bases, with 13 bases remaining between them. This CDR3 is 15 amino acids long. Germline CDR1 and CDR2: LGHDT and YNNKEL (reference sequence). CDR3 nucleotide sequence: TGTGCCAGCAGCCAAGTTCCAGGGCATCTCTACGAGCAGTACTTC. Translating gives CASSQVPGHLYEQYF.

V usage is TRBV6-5 and J usage is TRBJ2-7, with D perhaps matching TRBD2 (5 bases). Trimming pared 2 bases from V and 2 bases from J, leaving 13 bases between. Germline-derived CDR1 and CDR2 are MNHEY and SVGAGI. This CDR3 is built from 15 residues. CDR3 sequence: CASSYDYNEAYEQYF. Written as DNA, the CDR3 is TGTGCCAGCAGTTACGACTACAATGAGGCCTACGAGCAGTACTTC.

V is TRBV5-5 and J is TRBJ1-6, with 7 positions matching TRBD1. V was clipped by 3 bases and J by 3 bases; unmatched bases: 3. CDR3 length equals 15 residues. From germline, CDR1 is SGHKS and CDR2 YYEKEE (reference sequence). In DNA, the CDR3 is TGTGCCAGCAGCTGGACAGGCGGCTATAATTCACCCCTCCACTTT. Translation gives CASSWTGGYNSPLHF.